These 30 T cell receptor beta chains were all obtained from the same sample, sequenced in a study of blood T cell repertoires in COVID-19 (dated by TCRdb to between 2020 and 2021). Library generation was performed with the immunoSEQ multiplex PCR assay. TCRdb retrieved this table from immuneACCESS and kept in-frame rearrangements only. Not all clones are present; in checked studies, unresolved V genes account for under half, and no reason is known for the remainder. In this sample the table shows under 80,000 clones, more than 75% of which occur a single time. The ten biggest clones cover about an eighth of the sample. Sample: peripheral blood. The receptors derive from a human donor in a cohort sampled during active COVID-19.

CDR3: CASSIGSGNNHEQYV. The CDR3 DNA follows: TGTGCCAGTAGTATAGGGTCAGGGAATAACCACGAGCAGTACGTC. This chain links TRBV19 with TRBJ2-7, with D possibly being TRBD1 (5 bases). The CDR3 contains 15 residues. The germline V gene encodes CDR1 LNHDA and CDR2 SQIVND (reference sequence). The V and J ends lost 1 base and 5 bases respectively, with 15 bases between them.

The chain's CDR3 is CASSLASGFHNEQFF. For the CDR3, the DNA is TGTGCCAGCAGCTTAGCTAGCGGGTTCCACAATGAGCAGTTCTTC. This chain uses TRBV11-2 with TRBJ2-1; 8 nucleotides agree with TRBD2. CDR1 is SGHAT and CDR2 is FQNNGV in the germline V gene. CDR3 length: 15 residues. V lost 1 base to trimming and J lost 5 bases; unmatched junction nucleotides: 4.

The gene calls are TRBV9 and TRBJ1-6; D is possibly TRBD1 (5 bases). This CDR3 is built from 16 residues. Germline-derived CDR1 and CDR2 are SGDLS and YYNGEE. V was pared by 0 bases and J by 3 bases, with 10 bases between. The CDR3 sequence: CASSVVPDSYNSPLHF. For the CDR3, the DNA is TGTGCCAGCAGCGTAGTTCCCGACAGCTATAATTCACCCCTCCACTTT.

The DNA of the CDR3 is TGTGCCAGTAGCCTCGGGACTATCCGCACAGATACGCAGTATTTT. This sequence encodes CASSLGTIRTDTQYF. The gene calls are TRBV19 and TRBJ2-3, with 7 bases identical to TRBD2. The length of the CDR3 is 15 residues. Unmatched junction bases numbered 7, after V lost 6 bases and J lost 1 base. Per germline, CDR1 LNHDA and CDR2 SQIVND (reference sequence).

V gene TRBV9 combines with J gene TRBJ2-2, with 7 nucleotides matching TRBD2. Losses at the gene ends were 4 bases for V and 5 bases for J; bases not matched to a gene: 8. Germline V gene sequence: CDR1 SGDLS, CDR2 YYNGEE. The CDR3 runs to 15 residues. The CDR3 region has the DNA TGTGCCAGCAGCCCATGGACTAGTTCAACCGGGGAGCTGTTTTTT. Translating gives CASSPWTSSTGELFF.

This rearrangement joins TRBV9 to TRBJ2-6, with a tentative D call TRBD2 (5 bases). Germline V gene sequence: CDR1 SGDLS, CDR2 YYNGEE. The CDR3 sequence is 18 residues long. The ends were cut back, 4 bases at V and 1 base at J, with 18 bases in the middle. The CDR3 protein is CASSPRRVGVSGANVLTF. The CDR3 DNA follows: TGTGCCAGCAGCCCCAGGCGGGTTGGGGTGTCTGGGGCCAACGTCCTGACTTTC.

Judged by abundance, this clone is medium-sized (0.01 to 0.1%). CDR3 DNA sequence: TGTGCCAGCAGCTTGGACAGGGGCACTGAAGCTTTCTTT. Translated: CASSLDRGTEAFF. J is TRBJ1-1 and V is TRBV5-5; 7 bases agree with TRBD1. Per the germline V gene, CDR1 is SGHKS and CDR2 is YYEKEE (reference sequence). This CDR3 is built from 13 residues. V shed 0 bases, J shed 4 bases, and the junction held 0 bases outside the gene matches. The variable domain in full, completed from reference TRBV5-5 and TRBJ1-1, reads DAGVTQSPTHLIKTRGQQVTLRCSPISGHKSVSWYQQVLGQGPQFIFQYYEKEERGRGNFPDRFSARQFPNYSSELNVNALLLGDSALYLCASSLDRGTEAFFGQGTRLTVV.

V and J are TRBV7-8 and TRBJ2-1; D remains ambiguous. This CDR3 comprises 13 residues. Trimming removed 0 bases at V and 6 bases at J, with 6 bases between. CDR1 is SGHVS and CDR2 is FQNEAQ in the germline V gene. The CDR3 loop reads CASSLATLNEQFF. The CDR3 region has the DNA TGTGCCAGCAGCTTAGCGACTCTCAATGAGCAGTTCTTC.

The chain joins TRBV14 to TRBJ2-2; no reliable D call. CDR1 and CDR2 from the germline V gene are SGHDN and FVKESK. This CDR3 spans 14 amino acids. With 4 bases removed from V and 3 bases from J, the gap between germline ends came to 9 bases. The CDR3 DNA sequence: TGTGCCAGCAGCCTCACCCTAGACACCGGGGAGCTGTTTTTT. Its protein is CASSLTLDTGELFF.

The J gene is TRBJ2-1, the V gene TRBV7-9; 9 bases match TRBD2. V was pared by 9 bases and J by 2 bases, with 5 bases of the junction left unmatched. Germline CDR1 and CDR2: SEHNR and FQNEAQ (reference sequence). This CDR3 is 14 amino acids long. CDR3 in amino acids: CASLIAGAYNEQFF. CDR3 DNA: TGTGCCAGTTTAATAGCGGGGGCCTACAATGAGCAGTTCTTC.

V gene TRBV7-2 combines with J gene TRBJ1-1; D is undetermined. In germline, CDR1 is SGHTA, CDR2 FQGNSA. This CDR3 has 13 residues. The V gene lost 1 base and the J gene lost 1 base, with 4 bases spanning the gap. The chain's CDR3 is CASSLEQNTEAFF. CDR3 DNA: TGTGCCAGCAGCTTAGAGCAGAACACTGAAGCTTTCTTT.

The chain employs TRBV5-3 and TRBJ2-7; 10 nucleotides line up with TRBD2. TRBV5-3 carries the ORF label, with uncertain function. The CDR3 runs 15 residues. Trimming removed 4 bases from V and 0 bases from J; junction bases left unmatched: 4. This CDR3 reads CARSRTSGASYEQYV. The DNA for the CDR3 is TGTGCCAGAAGCAGGACTAGCGGAGCCTCCTACGAGCAGTACGTC.

The rearrangement links TRBV1 to TRBJ1-4; the table's D call, TRBD1, has no DNA check behind it. TRBV1 is a pseudogene locus. CDR3 size: 13 residues. CDR3 in amino acids: CTSDRFDNEKLFF. The CDR3 nucleotides are TGCACCAGCGACAGGTTTGATAATGAAAAACTGTTTTTT.

This clone was observed a few times. The chain is built from TRBV18 and TRBJ1-2; D might be TRBD1 (6 bases). The ends were cut back, 3 bases at V and 8 bases at J, with 13 bases in the middle. The V gene's germline CDR1 is KGHSH and CDR2 LQKENI. This CDR3 has 13 amino acids. The CDR3 protein is CASSPRNRDGYTF. The CDR3 nucleotides are TGTGCCAGCTCACCGCGTAACAGGGACGGCTACACCTTC. Filled out from reference TRBV18 and TRBJ1-2, the complete variable domain reads NAGVMQNPRHLVRRRGQEARLRCSPMKGHSHVYWYRQLPEEGLKFMVYLQKENIIDESGMPKERFSAEFPKEGPSILRIQQVVRGDSAAYFCASSPRNRDGYTFGSGTRLTVV.

This clone was detected a few times. The V gene is TRBV6-6, the J gene TRBJ1-1; D is ambiguous. The germline V and J ends were trimmed by 8 bases and 5 bases, with 15 bases remaining between them. There are 13 residues in the CDR3. Germline V gene data show CDR1 as MNHNY and CDR2 as SVGAGI (reference sequence). CDR3 DNA: TGTGCCAGCCAGGTGGCCCCGAGAACTGAAGCTTTCTTT. It is translated as CASQVAPRTEAFF.

The chain uses TRBV7-2 and TRBJ1-6, with a tentative D call TRBD1 (5 bases). In germline, CDR1 is SGHTA, CDR2 FQGNSA. V lost 1 base and J lost 7, with 14 bases in between. The CDR3 spans 16 residues. CDR3 sequence: CASSLDAGSYNSPLHF. CDR3 in DNA: TGTGCCAGCAGCTTAGATGCAGGGTCGTACAATTCACCCCTCCACTTT.

This chain uses TRBV6-5 with TRBJ1-1; 7 bases are shared with TRBD1. This CDR3 is 12 amino acids long. The V gene's germline CDR1 is MNHEY and CDR2 SVGAGI. Trimming at V came to 9 bases and at J to 4 bases, leaving 5 bases not matched to a gene. The CDR3 bases are TGTGCCAGTCTACAGGGGCTCACTGAAGCTTTCTTT. Its protein product is CASLQGLTEAFF.

The chain carries TRBV11-3 and TRBJ2-2; 8 bases align to TRBD1. With V trimmed by 5 bases and J by 6 bases, 14 bases remained unmatched. The CDR3 consists of 17 residues. The V gene's germline CDR1 is SGHNT and CDR2 YENEEA. The CDR3 nucleotides are TGTGCCAGCAGCACCCCGGACAGGGCTTTTCCGCCCGGGGAGCTGTTTTTT. Its translation: CASSTPDRAFPPGELFF. Filled out from reference TRBV11-3 and TRBJ2-2, the complete variable domain reads EAGVVQSPRYKIIEKKQPVAFWCNPISGHNTLYWYLQNLGQGPELLIRYENEEAVDDSQLPKDRFSAERLKGVDSTLKIQPAELGDSAVYLCASSTPDRAFPPGELFFGEGSRLTVL.

The rearrangement uses TRBV24-1 and TRBJ1-5; D not resolved. Germline V gene lookup returns CDR1 KGHDR and CDR2 SFDVKD. This CDR3 is 14 amino acids long. V lost 1 base, J lost 3 bases, and 6 bases lay in between. As DNA, the CDR3 is TGTGCCACCAGTGATTTAAACACCAATCAGCCCCAGCATTTT. Amino acids: CATSDLNTNQPQHF.

Here the CDR3 DNA reads TGTGCCAGCAGCTTATTTACAGGCTCCTACGAGCAGTACGTC. Translation gives CASSLFTGSYEQYV. The chain is built from TRBV7-2 and TRBJ2-7, with D possibly TRBD1 on 5 matching bases. The CDR3 totals 14 residues. The V end lost 2 bases, the J end lost 0 bases, and 8 bases lay between the germline ends. CDR1 SGHTA and CDR2 FQGNSA come from the germline V gene.

The rearrangement joins TRBV6-6 to TRBJ1-5, with a weak D call TRBD1 (5 bases). This CDR3 spans 14 amino acids. V shed 3 bases and J shed 3 bases, with 9 bases lying between them. Germline V CDR1 and CDR2: MNHNY, SVGAGI (reference sequence). The CDR3 loop reads CASSYKDINQPQHF. DNA of the CDR3: TGTGCCAGCAGTTATAAGGACATCAATCAGCCCCAGCATTTT.

The chain couples TRBV6-5 to TRBJ2-3, with TRBD1 identical over 7 bases. The V segment lost 6 bases and the J segment 3 bases; nucleotides outside the gene matches: 9. CDR1 MNHEY and CDR2 SVGAGI come from the germline V gene. The CDR3 runs to 15 residues. The CDR3 region is CASSGQAFVTDTQYF. The CDR3 DNA follows: TGTGCCAGCAGCGGACAGGCGTTCGTAACAGATACGCAGTATTTT.

The chain uses TRBV7-8 and TRBJ1-2, with a possible D match to TRBD1 (5 bases). Germline values: CDR1 SGHVS, CDR2 FQNEAQ. This CDR3 spans 14 amino acids. Trimming took 5 bases from V and 4 from J, leaving 14 bases between them. The CDR3 sequence: CASSRDWGVYGYTF. The CDR3 bases are TGTGCCAGCAGCCGGGACTGGGGGGTCTATGGCTACACCTTC. The whole variable domain, filled in from reference TRBV7-8 and TRBJ1-2, reads GAGVSQSPRYKVAKRGQDVALRCDPISGHVSLFWYQQALGQGPEFLTYFQNEAQLDKSGLPSDRFFAERPEGSVSTLKIQRTQQEDSAVYLCASSRDWGVYGYTFGSGTRLTVV.

The chain combines TRBV28 with TRBJ1-1; the D gene is possibly TRBD1 (6 bases). This CDR3 comprises 11 residues. Germline V CDR1 and CDR2: MDHEN, SYDVKM. V dropped 9 bases and J dropped 8 bases, with 13 bases sitting between them. The CDR3 loop reads CASSGATEAFF. Written as DNA, the CDR3 is TGTGCCAGTTCAGGGGCTACCGAAGCTTTCTTT.

The chain is built from TRBV19 and TRBJ1-4; 10 bases agree with TRBD1. V was clipped by 5 bases and J by 7 bases; unmatched bases: 7. Germline-derived CDR1 and CDR2 are LNHDA and SQIVND (reference sequence). The CDR3 has 15 amino acids. The CDR3 reads CASSPDRGPGEKLFF. In DNA form, the CDR3 reads TGTGCCAGTAGTCCCGACAGGGGGCCCGGTGAAAAACTGTTTTTT.

The rearrangement joins TRBV6-2 or TRBV6-3 to TRBJ1-5; 7 bases align to TRBD1. The CDR3 is 15 residues long. V lost 2 bases to trimming and J lost 3 bases; unmatched junction nucleotides: 4. CDR1 is MNHEY and CDR2 is SVGEGT in the germline V gene. CDR3 in amino acids: CASSYGDRVNQPQHF. The DNA for the CDR3 is TGTGCCAGCAGTTACGGAGACAGGGTCAATCAGCCCCAGCATTTT.

This sequence joins TRBV10-3 and TRBJ2-3; 8 bases are shared with TRBD1. Per germline, CDR1 ENHRY and CDR2 SYGVKD. The CDR3 is 14 amino acids. Germline trimming cut 6 bases from V and 2 bases from J; bases unmatched to any gene: 4. Here the CDR3 DNA reads TGTGCCATCAGCCCGGGACAGGACACAGATACGCAGTATTTT. Protein: CAISPGQDTDTQYF.

V is TRBV2 and J is TRBJ2-6; 10 nucleotides agree with TRBD1. The CDR3 totals 17 residues. Germline V gives CDR1 SNHLY, CDR2 FYNNEI. V trimming: 5 bases; J trimming: 4 bases; junction bases outside the gene matches: 8. The CDR3 coding sequence is TGTGCCAGCAGTTGGACAGGGGGACTGAGGGGGGCCAACGTCCTGACTTTC. This encodes CASSWTGGLRGANVLTF.

The chain employs TRBV5-1 and TRBJ2-6; 10 positions match TRBD1. Losses at the gene ends were 5 bases for V and 4 bases for J; bases not matched to a gene: 9. The CDR3 is 17 residues long. CDR1 and CDR2 (germline): SGHRS, YFSETQ. CDR3 DNA sequence: TGCGCCAGCAGGATGGGACAGGGGTCGCGAGGGGCCAACGTCCTGACTTTC. As protein: CASRMGQGSRGANVLTF.

The chain employs TRBV5-4 and TRBJ2-3; 10 bases are a match to TRBD2. Trimming removed 1 base from V and 1 base from J; junction bases left unmatched: 3. The CDR3 is 16 amino acids. Germline CDR1 and CDR2: SGHNT and YYREEE (reference sequence). The CDR3 nucleotides read TGTGCCAGCAGCTTGATAACTAGCGGGGGCACAGATACGCAGTATTTT. It is translated as CASSLITSGGTDTQYF.